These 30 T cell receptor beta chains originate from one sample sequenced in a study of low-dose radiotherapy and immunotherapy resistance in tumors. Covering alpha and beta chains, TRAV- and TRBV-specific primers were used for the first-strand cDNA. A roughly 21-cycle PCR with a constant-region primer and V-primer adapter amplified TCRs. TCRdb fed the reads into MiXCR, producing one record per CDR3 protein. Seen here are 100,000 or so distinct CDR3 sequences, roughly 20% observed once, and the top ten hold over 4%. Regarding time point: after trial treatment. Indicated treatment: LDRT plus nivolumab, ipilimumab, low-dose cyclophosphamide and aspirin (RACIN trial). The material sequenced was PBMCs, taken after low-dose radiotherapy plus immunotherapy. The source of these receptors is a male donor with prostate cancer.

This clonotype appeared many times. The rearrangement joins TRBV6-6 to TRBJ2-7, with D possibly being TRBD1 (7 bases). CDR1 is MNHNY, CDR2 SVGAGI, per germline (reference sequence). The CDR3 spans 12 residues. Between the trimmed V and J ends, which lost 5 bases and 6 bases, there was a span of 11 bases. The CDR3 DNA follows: TGTGCCAGCAGTCCAGGGGGGATCGAGCAGTACTTC. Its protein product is CASSPGGIEQYF.

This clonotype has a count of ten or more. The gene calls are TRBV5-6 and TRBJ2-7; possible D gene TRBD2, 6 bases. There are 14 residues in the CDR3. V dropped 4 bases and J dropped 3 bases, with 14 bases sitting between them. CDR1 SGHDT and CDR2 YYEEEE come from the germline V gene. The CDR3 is CASSVGSGNYEQYF. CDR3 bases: TGTGCCAGCAGCGTCGGTAGCGGAAACTACGAGCAGTACTTC.

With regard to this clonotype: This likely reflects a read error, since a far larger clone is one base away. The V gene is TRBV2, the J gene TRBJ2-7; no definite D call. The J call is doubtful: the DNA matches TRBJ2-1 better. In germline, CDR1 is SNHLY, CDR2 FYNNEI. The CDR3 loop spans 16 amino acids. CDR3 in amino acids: CAGSELFSSSYNEQFF. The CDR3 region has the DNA TGTGCCGGCAGTGAACTTTTTTCCAGCTCCTACAATGAGCAGTTCTTC.

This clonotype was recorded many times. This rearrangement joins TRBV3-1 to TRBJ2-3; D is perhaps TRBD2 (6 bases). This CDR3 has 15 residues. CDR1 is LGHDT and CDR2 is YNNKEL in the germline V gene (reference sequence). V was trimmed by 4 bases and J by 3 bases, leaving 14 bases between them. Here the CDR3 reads CASSLEGFNTDTQYF. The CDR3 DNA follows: TGTGCCAGCAGCCTGGAGGGGTTTAATACAGATACGCAGTATTTT.

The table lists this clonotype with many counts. The CDR3 nucleotides are TGCGCCAGCAGCCCGGACCCTACCCGCTACGAGCAGTACTTC. It yields the protein CASSPDPTRYEQYF. This chain connects TRBV5-1 to TRBJ2-7; no clear D. The CDR3 spans 14 residues. Germline CDR1 is SGHRS and CDR2 is YFSETQ. V lost 4 bases and J lost 3, with 14 bases in between.

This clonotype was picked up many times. CDR3 loop: CASSTRSSGGNNEQFF. The CDR3 DNA is TGTGCCAGTAGTACACGTTCTAGCGGGGGCAACAATGAGCAGTTCTTC. This chain joins TRBV19 and TRBJ2-1; TRBD2 matches 10 bases. This CDR3 has 16 residues. The germline CDR1 and CDR2 sequences are LNHDA and SQIVND (reference sequence). V lost 4 bases and J lost 5; bases outside the gene matches: 8.

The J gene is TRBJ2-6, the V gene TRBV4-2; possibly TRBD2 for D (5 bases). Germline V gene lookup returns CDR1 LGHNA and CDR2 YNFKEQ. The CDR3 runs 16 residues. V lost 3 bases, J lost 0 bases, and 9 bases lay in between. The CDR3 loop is CASSHHRDSGANVLTF. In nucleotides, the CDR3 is TGTGCCAGCAGCCATCACCGGGACTCTGGGGCCAACGTCCTGACTTTC.

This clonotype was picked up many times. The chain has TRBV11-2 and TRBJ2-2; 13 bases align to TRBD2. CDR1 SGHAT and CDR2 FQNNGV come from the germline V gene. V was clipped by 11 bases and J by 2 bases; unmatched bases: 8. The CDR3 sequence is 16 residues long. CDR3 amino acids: CAWPTSGGFNTGELFF. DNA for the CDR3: TGTGCCTGGCCGACTAGCGGGGGGTTTAACACCGGGGAGCTGTTTTTT.

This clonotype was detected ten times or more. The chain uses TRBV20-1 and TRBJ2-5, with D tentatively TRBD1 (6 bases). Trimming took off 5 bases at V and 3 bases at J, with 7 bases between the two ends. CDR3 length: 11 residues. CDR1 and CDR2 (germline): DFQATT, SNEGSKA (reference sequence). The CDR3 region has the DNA TGCAGTGCTGACAGGAAAGAGACCCAGTACTTC. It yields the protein CSADRKETQYF.

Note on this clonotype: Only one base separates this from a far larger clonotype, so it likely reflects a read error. Here the CDR3 reads CVSSQGEGGRTQYF. CDR3 nucleotides: TGTGTCAGCAGCCAGGGGGAGGGCGGGCGTACGCAGTATTTT. The chain combines TRBV5-8 with TRBJ2-3, with D perhaps TRBD1 or TRBD2 (7 bases each). Germline assignment: CDR1 SGHTS and CDR2 YDEGEE. This CDR3 has 14 residues.

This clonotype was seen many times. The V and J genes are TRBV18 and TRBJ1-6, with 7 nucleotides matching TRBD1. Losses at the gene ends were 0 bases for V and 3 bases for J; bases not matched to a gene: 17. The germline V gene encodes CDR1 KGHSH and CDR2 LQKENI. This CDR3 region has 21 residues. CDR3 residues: CASSPPALLRAGTVYNSPLHF. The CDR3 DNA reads TGTGCCAGCTCACCACCTGCACTGCTCCGGGCCGGGACAGTCTATAATTCACCCCTCCACTTT.

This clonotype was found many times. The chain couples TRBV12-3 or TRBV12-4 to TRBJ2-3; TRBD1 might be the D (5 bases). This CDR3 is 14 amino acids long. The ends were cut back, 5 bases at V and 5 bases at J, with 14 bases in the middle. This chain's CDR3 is CASSPPRGVDTQYF. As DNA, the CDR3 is TGTGCCAGCAGTCCTCCTAGGGGTGTAGATACGCAGTATTTT.

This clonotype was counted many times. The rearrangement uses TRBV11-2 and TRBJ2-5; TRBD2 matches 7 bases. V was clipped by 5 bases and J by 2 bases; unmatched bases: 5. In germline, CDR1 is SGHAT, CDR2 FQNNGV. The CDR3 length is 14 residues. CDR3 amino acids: CASSPGTTQETQYF. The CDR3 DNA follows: TGTGCCAGCAGCCCCGGGACTACTCAAGAGACCCAGTACTTC.

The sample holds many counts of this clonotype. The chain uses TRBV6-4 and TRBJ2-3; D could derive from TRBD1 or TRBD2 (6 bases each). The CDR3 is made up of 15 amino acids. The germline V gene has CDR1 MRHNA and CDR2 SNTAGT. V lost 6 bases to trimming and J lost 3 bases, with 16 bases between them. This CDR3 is CASRRGVGPTDTQYF. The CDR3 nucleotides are TGTGCCAGCAGGAGGGGGGTCGGGCCAACAGATACGCAGTATTTT.

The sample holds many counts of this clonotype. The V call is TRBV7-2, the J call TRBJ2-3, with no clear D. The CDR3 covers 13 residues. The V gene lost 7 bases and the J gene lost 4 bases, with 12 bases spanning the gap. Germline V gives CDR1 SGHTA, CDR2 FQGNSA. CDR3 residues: CASNLDWSDTQYF. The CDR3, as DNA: TGTGCCAGCAACCTTGACTGGTCAGATACGCAGTATTTT.

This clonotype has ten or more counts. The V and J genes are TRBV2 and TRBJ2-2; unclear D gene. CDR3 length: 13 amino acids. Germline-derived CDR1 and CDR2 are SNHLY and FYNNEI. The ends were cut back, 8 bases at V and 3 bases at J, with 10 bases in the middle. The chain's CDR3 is CASEVEDTGELFF. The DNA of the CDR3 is TGTGCCAGCGAGGTCGAGGACACCGGGGAGCTGTTTTTT.

CDR3 loop: CAWSRGLARVETQYF. The CDR3 nucleotides are TGTGCCTGGAGTAGGGGACTAGCGAGGGTGGAGACCCAGTACTTC. The V and J genes are TRBV30 and TRBJ2-5; TRBD2 matches at 10 bases. In germline, CDR1 is GTSNPN, CDR2 SVGIG (reference sequence). Unmatched junction bases numbered 8, after V lost 2 bases and J lost 5 bases. The CDR3 is 15 amino acids.

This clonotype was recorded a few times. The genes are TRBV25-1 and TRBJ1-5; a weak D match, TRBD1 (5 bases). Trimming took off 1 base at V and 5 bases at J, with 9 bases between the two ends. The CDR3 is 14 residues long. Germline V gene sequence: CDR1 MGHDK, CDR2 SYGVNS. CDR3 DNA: TGTGCCAGCAGTGAATCGAGAGGGGATCAGCCCCAGCATTTT. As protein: CASSESRGDQPQHF.

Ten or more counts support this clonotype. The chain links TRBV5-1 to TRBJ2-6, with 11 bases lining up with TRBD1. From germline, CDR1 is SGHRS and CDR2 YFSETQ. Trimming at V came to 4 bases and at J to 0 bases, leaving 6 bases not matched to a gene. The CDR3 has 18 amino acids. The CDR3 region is CASSVTGTGGSGANVLTF. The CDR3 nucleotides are TGCGCCAGCAGCGTCACCGGGACAGGGGGCTCTGGGGCCAACGTCCTGACTTTC.

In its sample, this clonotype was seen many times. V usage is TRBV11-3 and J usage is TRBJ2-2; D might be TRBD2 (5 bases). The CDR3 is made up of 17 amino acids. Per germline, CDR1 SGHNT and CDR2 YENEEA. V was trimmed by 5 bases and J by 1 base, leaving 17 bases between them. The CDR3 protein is CASSPHTDGGNTGELFF. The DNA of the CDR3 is TGTGCCAGCAGCCCGCATACGGACGGAGGGAACACCGGGGAGCTGTTTTTT.

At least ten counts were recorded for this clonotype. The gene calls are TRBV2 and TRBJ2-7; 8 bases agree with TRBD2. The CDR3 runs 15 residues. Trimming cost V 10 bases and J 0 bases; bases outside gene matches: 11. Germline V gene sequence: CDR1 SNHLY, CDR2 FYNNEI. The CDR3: CATVAGLLGSYEQYF. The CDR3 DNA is TGTGCCACCGTAGCGGGACTCTTAGGCTCCTACGAGCAGTACTTC.

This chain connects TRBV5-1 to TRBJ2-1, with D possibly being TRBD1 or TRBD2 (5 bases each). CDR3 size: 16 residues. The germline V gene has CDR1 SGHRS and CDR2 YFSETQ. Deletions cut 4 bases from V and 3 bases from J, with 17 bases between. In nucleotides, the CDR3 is TGCGCCAGCAGCATAGTTAATTCTGGGGGCTACAATGAGCAGTTCTTC. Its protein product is CASSIVNSGGYNEQFF.

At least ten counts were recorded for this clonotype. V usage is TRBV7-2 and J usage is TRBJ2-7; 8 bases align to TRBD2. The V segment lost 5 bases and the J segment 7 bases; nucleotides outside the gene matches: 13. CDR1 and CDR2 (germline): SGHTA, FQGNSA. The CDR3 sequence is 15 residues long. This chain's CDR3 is CASSPSGGGAGEQYF. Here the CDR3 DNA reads TGTGCCAGCAGCCCCTCCGGGGGGGGCGCGGGGGAGCAGTACTTC.

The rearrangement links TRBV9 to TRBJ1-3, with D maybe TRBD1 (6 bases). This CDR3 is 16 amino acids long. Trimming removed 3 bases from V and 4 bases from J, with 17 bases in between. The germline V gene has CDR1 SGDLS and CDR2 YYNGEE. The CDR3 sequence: CASSGTGTQLGNTIYF. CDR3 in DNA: TGTGCCAGCAGCGGAACCGGGACACAGCTCGGAAACACCATATATTTT.

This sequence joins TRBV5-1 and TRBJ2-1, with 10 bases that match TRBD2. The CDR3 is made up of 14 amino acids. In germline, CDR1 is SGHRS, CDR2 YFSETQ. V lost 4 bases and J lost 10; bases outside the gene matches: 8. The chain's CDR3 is CASSLSGGAGEQFF. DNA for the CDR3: TGCGCCAGCAGCCTAAGCGGGGGGGCCGGAGAGCAGTTCTTC.

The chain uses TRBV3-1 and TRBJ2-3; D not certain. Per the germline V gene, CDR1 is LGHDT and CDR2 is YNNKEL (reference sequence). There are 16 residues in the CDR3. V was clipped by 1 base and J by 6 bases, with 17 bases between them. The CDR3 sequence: CASSQGNSGSYDTQYF. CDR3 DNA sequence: TGTGCCAGCAGCCAAGGCAACTCCGGCTCGTATGATACGCAGTATTTT.

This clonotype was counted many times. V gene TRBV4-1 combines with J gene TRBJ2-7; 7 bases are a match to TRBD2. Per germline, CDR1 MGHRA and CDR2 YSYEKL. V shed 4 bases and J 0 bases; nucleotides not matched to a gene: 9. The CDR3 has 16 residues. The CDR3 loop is CASSPGLAAFSYEQYF. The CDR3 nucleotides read TGCGCCAGCAGCCCGGGGCTAGCGGCTTTCTCCTACGAGCAGTACTTC.

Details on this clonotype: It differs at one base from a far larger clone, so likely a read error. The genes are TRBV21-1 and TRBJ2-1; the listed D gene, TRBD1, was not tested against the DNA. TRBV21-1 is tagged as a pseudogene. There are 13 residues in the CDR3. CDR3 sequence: CASSSRWMGEQFF. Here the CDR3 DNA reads TGTGCCAGCAGTTCCCGGTGGATGGGTGAGCAGTTCTTC.

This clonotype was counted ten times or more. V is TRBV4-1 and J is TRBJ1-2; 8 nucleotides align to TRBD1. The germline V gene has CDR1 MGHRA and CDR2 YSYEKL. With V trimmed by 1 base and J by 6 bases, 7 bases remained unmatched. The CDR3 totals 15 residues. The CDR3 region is CASSQVLTGGDGYTF. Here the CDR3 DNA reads TGCGCCAGCAGCCAAGTCCTAACAGGGGGGGATGGCTACACCTTC.

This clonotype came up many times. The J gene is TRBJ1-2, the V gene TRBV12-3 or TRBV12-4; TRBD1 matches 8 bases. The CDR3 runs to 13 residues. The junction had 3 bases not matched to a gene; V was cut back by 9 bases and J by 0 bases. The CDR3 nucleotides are TGTGCCAGTCGGACAGGGCCTAACTATGGCTACACCTTC. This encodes CASRTGPNYGYTF.